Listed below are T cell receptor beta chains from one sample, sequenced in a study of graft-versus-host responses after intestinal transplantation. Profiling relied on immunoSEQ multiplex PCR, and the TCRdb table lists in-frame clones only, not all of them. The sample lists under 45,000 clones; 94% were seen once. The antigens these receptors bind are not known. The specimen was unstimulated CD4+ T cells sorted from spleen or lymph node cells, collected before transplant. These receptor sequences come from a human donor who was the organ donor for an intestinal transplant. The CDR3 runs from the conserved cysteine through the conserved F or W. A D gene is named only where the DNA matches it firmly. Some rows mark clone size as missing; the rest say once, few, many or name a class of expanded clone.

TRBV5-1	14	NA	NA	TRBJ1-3	CASSLSGAGNTIYF	TGCGCCAGCAGCTTGTCAGGGGCTGGAAACACCATATATTTT
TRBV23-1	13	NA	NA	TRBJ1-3	CASSRAGENTIYF	TGCGCCAGCAGTCGCGCGGGAGAAAACACCATATATTTT
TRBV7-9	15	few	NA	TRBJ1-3	CASSLAGHSGNTIYF	TGTGCCAGCAGCTTAGCGGGACACTCTGGAAACACCATATATTTT
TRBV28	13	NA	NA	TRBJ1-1	CASSFPGFTEAFF	TGTGCCAGCAGTTTTCCAGGGTTCACTGAAGCTTTCTTT
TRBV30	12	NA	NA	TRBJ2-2	CAWRQGTGELFF	TGTGCCTGGAGACAGGGCACCGGGGAGCTGTTTTTT
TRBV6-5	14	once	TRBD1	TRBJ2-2	CASRRQGWGGELFF	TGTGCCAGCAGGCGACAGGGTTGGGGCGGGGAGCTGTTTTTT
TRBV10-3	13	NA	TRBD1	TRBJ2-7	CAISLQGAHEQYF	TGTGCCATCAGTTTACAGGGGGCCCACGAGCAGTACTTC
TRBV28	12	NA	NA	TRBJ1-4	CASTLDSRKLFF	TGTGCCAGCACCTTAGACTCAAGAAAACTGTTTTTT
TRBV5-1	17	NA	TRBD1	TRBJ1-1	CASSSWRQGRANTEAFF	TGCGCCAGCAGCTCCTGGAGACAGGGAAGGGCCAACACTGAAGCTTTCTTT
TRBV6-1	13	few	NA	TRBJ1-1	CASSEEGGTEAFF	TGTGCCAGCAGTGAAGAAGGCGGGACTGAAGCTTTCTTT
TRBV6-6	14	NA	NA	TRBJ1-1	CASSADRMNTEAFF	TGTGCCAGCAGTGCGGACAGAATGAACACTGAAGCTTTCTTT
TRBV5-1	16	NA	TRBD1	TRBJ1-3	CASSPSGTGAGNTIYF	TGCGCCAGCAGCCCGAGCGGGACAGGGGCTGGAAACACCATATATTTT
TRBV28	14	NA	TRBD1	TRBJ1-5	CASSSRDRDQPQHF	TGTGCCAGCAGTTCCCGGGACAGGGACCAGCCCCAGCATTTT
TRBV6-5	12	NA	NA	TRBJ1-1	CASTQSRGEAFF	TGTGCCAGCACCCAGAGTCGGGGGGAAGCTTTCTTT
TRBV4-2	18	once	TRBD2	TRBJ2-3	CASSQENMPSGVADTQYF	TGTGCCAGCAGCCAAGAGAATATGCCTAGCGGGGTAGCAGATACGCAGTATTTT
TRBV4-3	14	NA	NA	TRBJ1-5	CASSRDRNNQPQHF	TGCGCCAGCAGCCGAGACAGGAACAATCAGCCCCAGCATTTT
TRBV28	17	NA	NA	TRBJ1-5	CASSSRQHSRINQPQHF	TGTGCCAGCAGTTCAAGACAGCACTCTCGAATCAATCAGCCCCAGCATTTT
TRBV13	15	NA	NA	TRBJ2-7	CASSLGQLARHEQYF	TGTGCCAGCAGCTTAGGCCAACTAGCCCGCCACGAGCAGTACTTC
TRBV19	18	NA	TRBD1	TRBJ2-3	CASSMGRQGRLSTDTQYF	TGTGCCAGTAGTATGGGTCGACAGGGGCGACTTTCCACAGATACGCAGTATTTT
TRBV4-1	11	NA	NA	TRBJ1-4	CASSQVEKLFF	TGCGCCAGCAGCCAAGTAGAAAAACTGTTTTTT
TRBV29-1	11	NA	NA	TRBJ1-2	CSVDNNYGYTF	TGCAGCGTTGACAATAACTATGGCTACACCTTC
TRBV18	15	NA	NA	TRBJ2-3	CASSPFGLSTDTQYF	TGTGCCAGCTCACCCTTCGGGCTGAGCACAGATACGCAGTATTTT
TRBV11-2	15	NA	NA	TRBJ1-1	CASSLDTVMNTEAFF	TGTGCCAGCAGCTTAGATACAGTCATGAACACTGAAGCTTTCTTT
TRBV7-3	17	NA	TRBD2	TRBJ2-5	CASSYGLAGGPGETQYF	TGTGCCAGCAGCTATGGACTAGCGGGGGGGCCTGGTGAGACCCAGTACTTC
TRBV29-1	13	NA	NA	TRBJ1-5	CSVAENSNQPQHF	TGCAGCGTTGCAGAAAATAGCAATCAGCCCCAGCATTTT
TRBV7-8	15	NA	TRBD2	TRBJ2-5	CASSLPRGGWETQYF	TGTGCCAGCAGCTTACCTCGGGGGGGATGGGAGACCCAGTACTTC
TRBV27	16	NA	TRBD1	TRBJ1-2	CASSLSEARGREGYTF	TGTGCCAGCAGTTTATCGGAGGCCAGGGGGCGAGAGGGCTACACCTTC
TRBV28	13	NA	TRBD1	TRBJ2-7	CASSRTGFNEQYF	TGTGCCAGCAGTCGGACAGGGTTTAACGAGCAGTACTTC
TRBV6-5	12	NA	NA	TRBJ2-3	CATFDSADTQYF	TGTGCCACCTTCGACAGCGCAGATACGCAGTATTTT
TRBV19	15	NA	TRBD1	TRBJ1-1	CASSILAGGNTEAFF	TGTGCCAGTAGTATTTTGGCAGGGGGTAACACTGAAGCTTTCTTT
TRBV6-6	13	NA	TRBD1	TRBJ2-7	CASSWTGAYEQYF	TGTGCCAGCAGTTGGACAGGGGCCTACGAGCAGTACTTC
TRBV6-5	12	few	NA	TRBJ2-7	CASSSLAYEQYF	TGTGCCAGCAGTTCCCTAGCCTACGAGCAGTACTTC
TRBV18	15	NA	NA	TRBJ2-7	CASSPGVLYSYEQYF	TGTGCCAGCTCACCAGGGGTCCTATACTCCTACGAGCAGTACTTC
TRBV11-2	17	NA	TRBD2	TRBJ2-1	CASSSLTSGGSGNEQFF	TGTGCCAGCAGCTCTCTTACTAGCGGGGGGTCAGGTAATGAGCAGTTCTTC
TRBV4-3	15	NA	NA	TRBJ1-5	CASSPSPGSNQPQHF	TGCGCCAGCAGCCCCTCTCCGGGGAGCAATCAGCCCCAGCATTTT
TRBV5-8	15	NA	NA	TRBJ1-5	CASSSGMDSNQPQHF	TGTGCCAGCAGCTCAGGGATGGATAGCAATCAGCCCCAGCATTTT
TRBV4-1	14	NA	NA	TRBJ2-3	CASSQDHQTDTQYF	TGCGCCAGCAGCCAAGATCACCAGACAGATACGCAGTATTTT
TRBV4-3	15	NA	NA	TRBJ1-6	CASSQEFFYNSPLHF	TGCGCCAGCAGCCAAGAGTTCTTCTATAATTCACCCCTCCATTTT
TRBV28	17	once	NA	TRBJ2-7	CASSSRAAPQRRYEQYF	TGTGCCAGCAGTTCGCGCGCGGCTCCCCAAAGGCGCTACGAGCAGTACTTC
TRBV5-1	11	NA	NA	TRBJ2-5	CASSSQETQYF	TGCGCCAGCAGCTCCCAAGAGACCCAGTACTTC
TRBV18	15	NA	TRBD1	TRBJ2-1	CASSPGTGGYNEQFF	TGTGCCAGCTCACCCGGGACAGGGGGCTACAATGAGCAGTTCTTC
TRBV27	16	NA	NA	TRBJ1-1	CASSPLAAPRGTEAFF	TGTGCCAGCAGTCCCCTCGCGGCACCGCGGGGAACTGAAGCTTTCTTT
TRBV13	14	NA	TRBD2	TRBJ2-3	CASSFSGGDDTQYF	TGTGCCAGCAGCTTTTCGGGGGGGGATGATACGCAGTATTTT
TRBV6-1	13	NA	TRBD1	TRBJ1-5	CASSRQGSQPQHF	TGTGCCAGCAGTCGACAGGGGTCCCAGCCCCAGCATTTT
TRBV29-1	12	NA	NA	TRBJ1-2	CSVAPLLGGYTF	TGCAGCGTTGCCCCTTTGTTGGGGGGCTACACCTTC
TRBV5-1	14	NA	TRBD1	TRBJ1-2	CASSSRDRDYGYTF	TGCGCCAGCAGCTCTCGGGACAGGGATTATGGCTACACCTTC
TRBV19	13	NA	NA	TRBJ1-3	CASSFKGGNTIYF	TGTGCCAGTAGTTTCAAGGGTGGAAACACCATATATTTT
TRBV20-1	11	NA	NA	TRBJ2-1	CSASSLAGRFF	TGCAGTGCTAGTTCGCTAGCCGGGAGGTTCTTC
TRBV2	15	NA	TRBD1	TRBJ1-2	CASSEGDRAIYGYTF	TGTGCCAGCAGTGAGGGGGACAGGGCCATTTATGGCTACACCTTC
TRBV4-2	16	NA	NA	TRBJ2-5	CASSQDSGPAQETQYF	TGTGCCAGCAGCCAAGACAGTGGGCCAGCGCAAGAGACCCAGTACTTC
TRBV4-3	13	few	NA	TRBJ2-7	CASSQDRGYEQYF	TGCGCCAGCAGCCAAGATCGGGGTTACGAGCAGTACTTC
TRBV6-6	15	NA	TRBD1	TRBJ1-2	CASNRDRDIYYGYTF	TGTGCCAGCAACCGAGACAGGGACATTTACTATGGCTACACCTTC
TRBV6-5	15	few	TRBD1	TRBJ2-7	CASSYSQGATYEQYF	TGTGCCAGCAGTTACTCGCAGGGGGCCACCTACGAGCAGTACTTC
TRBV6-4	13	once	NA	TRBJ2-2	CASSDQRSGELFF	TGTGCCAGCAGTGACCAGCGCTCCGGGGAGCTGTTTTTT
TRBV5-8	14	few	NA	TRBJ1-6	CASSLTGRYSPLHF	TGTGCCAGCAGCTTGACAGGGCGGTACTCACCCCTCCACTTT